The 8 T cell receptor beta chains listed next were all sequenced from one sample in a study of T cells in Graves' hyperthyroidism and ophthalmopathy. What was amplified from RNA transcripts were TCR beta CDR3 regions. First-round RT-PCR of the TCR CDR3 relied on the HTBI primer set. A single record per CDR3 protein comes from TCRdb applying MiXCR to the multiplex PCR reads. The sample lists 600,000 to 700,000 distinct CDR3 sequences, roughly 46% occurring once. Sequenced input: peripheral blood or thyroid tissue (not recorded which). These receptors all come from an adult man with Graves' disease, either hyperthyroidism or ophthalmopathy (not recorded which).

A few counts support this clonotype. The rearrangement joins TRBV5-1 to TRBJ1-6; TRBD1 matches at 10 bases. There are 15 residues in the CDR3. V shed 4 bases and J 9 bases; nucleotides not matched to a gene: 7. Looked up from germline, CDR1 is SGHRS and CDR2 is YFSETQ. CDR3 sequence reads: CASSGLGTGVSPLHF. The CDR3 nucleotides read TGCGCCAGCAGCGGGCTCGGGACAGGGGTTTCACCCCTCCACTTT.

This clonotype was recorded many times. The V gene is TRBV12-3 or TRBV12-4, the J gene TRBJ2-7, with D uncertain. This CDR3 comprises 11 residues. V was cut by 3 bases and J by 6 bases, with 6 bases left in between. As DNA, the CDR3 is TGTGCCAGCAGTTTGAAGGTCGAGCAGTACTTC. This codes for CASSLKVEQYF.

The table lists this clonotype with many counts. The CDR3 DNA is TGTGCCAGCAGCCCCCCTCTTTGGGGCGACGGCTACACCTTC. The encoded protein is CASSPPLWGDGYTF. The chain employs TRBV7-2 and TRBJ1-2, with D maybe TRBD1 (5 bases). The CDR3 length is 14 residues. Germline CDR1 is SGHTA and CDR2 is FQGNSA. V gave up 5 bases and J gave up 8 bases, with 18 bases separating them.

Details on this clonotype: Without the conserved terminal phenylalanine or tryptophan, this CDR3 likely stems from a read error. The chain is built from TRBV7-9 and TRBJ1-2; perhaps TRBD1 as D (5 bases). This CDR3 spans 15 amino acids. The germline V gene encodes CDR1 SEHNR and CDR2 FQNEAQ (reference sequence). The V and J ends lost 1 base and 2 bases respectively, with 11 bases between them. CDR3: CASSLDPGPNYGYTS. The CDR3 DNA reads as TGTGCCAGCAGCTTAGATCCGGGGCCCAACTATGGCTACACCTCC.

The table lists this clonotype with a few counts. An end of the junction does not agree with germline; a read error may underlie this. V usage is TRBV7-7 and J usage is TRBJ2-5; 8 bases agree with TRBD2. The germline gives CDR1 SSHAT, CDR2 FNYEAQ (reference sequence). This CDR3 contains 15 residues. CDR3 sequence: CASSPSSGSRETQYF. The CDR3 bases are TGTGCTAGCAGCCCCTCGAGCGGGAGTAGAGAGACCCAGTACTTC.

This sequence joins TRBV5-1 and TRBJ2-7, with 11 bases matching TRBD2. Trimming removed 1 base from V and 1 base from J; junction bases left unmatched: 7. The CDR3 covers 17 residues. Germline V gene sequence: CDR1 SGHRS, CDR2 YFSETQ. The CDR3 loop is CASSLTASGGTSYEQYF. For the CDR3, the DNA is TGCGCCAGCAGCTTGACGGCTAGCGGGGGGACATCCTACGAGCAGTACTTC.

This clonotype was counted a few times. This chain links TRBV20-1 with TRBJ2-7, with D unresolved. Germline V lookup: CDR1 DFQATT, CDR2 SNEGSKA (reference sequence). This CDR3 spans 13 amino acids. Trimming cost V 4 bases and J 4 bases, with 14 bases left between them. The CDR3 reads CSAIESEKYEQYF. CDR3 DNA sequence: TGCAGTGCTATTGAGTCGGAGAAGTACGAGCAGTACTTC.

The chain recombines TRBV19 with TRBJ1-2; perhaps TRBD1 as D (6 bases). Germline CDR1 LNHDA, CDR2 SQIVND (reference sequence). V lost 4 bases and J 8 bases, leaving 17 bases between the germline ends. The CDR3 loop spans 14 amino acids. The CDR3 region has the DNA TGTGCCAGTAGTAATGTGGGGGCGCTTAAGGGCTACACCTTC. Its translation: CASSNVGALKGYTF.